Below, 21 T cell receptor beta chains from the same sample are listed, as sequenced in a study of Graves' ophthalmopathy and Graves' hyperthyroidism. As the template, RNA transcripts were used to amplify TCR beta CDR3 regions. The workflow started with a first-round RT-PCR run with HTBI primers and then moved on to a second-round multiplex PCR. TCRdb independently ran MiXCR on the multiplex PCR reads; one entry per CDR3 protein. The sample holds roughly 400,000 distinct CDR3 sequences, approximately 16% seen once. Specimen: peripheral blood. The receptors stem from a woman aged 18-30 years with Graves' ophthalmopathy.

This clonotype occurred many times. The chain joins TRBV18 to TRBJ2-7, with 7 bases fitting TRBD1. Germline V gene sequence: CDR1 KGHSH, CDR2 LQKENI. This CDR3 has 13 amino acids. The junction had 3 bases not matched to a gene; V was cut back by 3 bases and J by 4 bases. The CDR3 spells CASSPLRGYEQYF. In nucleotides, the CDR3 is TGTGCCAGCTCACCCCTCAGGGGGTACGAGCAGTACTTC. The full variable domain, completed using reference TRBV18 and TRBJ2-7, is NAGVMQNPRHLVRRRGQEARLRCSPMKGHSHVYWYRQLPEEGLKFMVYLQKENIIDESGMPKERFSAEFPKEGPSILRIQQVVRGDSAAYFCASSPLRGYEQYFGPGTRLTVT.

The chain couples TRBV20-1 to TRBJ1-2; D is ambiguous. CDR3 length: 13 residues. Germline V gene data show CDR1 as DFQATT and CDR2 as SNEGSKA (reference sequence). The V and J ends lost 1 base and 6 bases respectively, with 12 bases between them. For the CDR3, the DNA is TGCAGTGCTAGAGGAATCGAGGGTAATGGCTACACCTTC. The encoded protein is CSARGIEGNGYTF.

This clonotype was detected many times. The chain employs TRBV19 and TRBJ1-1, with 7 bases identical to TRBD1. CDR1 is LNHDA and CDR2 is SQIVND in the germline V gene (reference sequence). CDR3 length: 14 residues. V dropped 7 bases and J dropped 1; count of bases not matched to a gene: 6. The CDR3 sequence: CASNPTGRNTEAFF. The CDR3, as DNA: TGTGCCAGTAATCCGACAGGGAGGAACACTGAAGCTTTCTTT.

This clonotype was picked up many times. As DNA, the CDR3 is TGTGCCAGCAGCCACCCCGGGACAGGGAGGCCTGAAGCTTTCTTT. It codes for CASSHPGTGRPEAFF. V and J are TRBV3-1 and TRBJ1-1; 9 positions match TRBD1. Trimming cost V 3 bases and J 6 bases; bases outside gene matches: 8. The CDR3 contains 15 residues. In germline, CDR1 is LGHDT, CDR2 YNNKEL (reference sequence).

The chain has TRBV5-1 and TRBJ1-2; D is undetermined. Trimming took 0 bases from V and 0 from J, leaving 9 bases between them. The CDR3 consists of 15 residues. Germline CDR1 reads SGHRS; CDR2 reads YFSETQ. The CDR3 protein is CASSLAKEANYGYTF. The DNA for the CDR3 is TGCGCCAGCAGCTTGGCCAAAGAAGCTAACTATGGCTACACCTTC.

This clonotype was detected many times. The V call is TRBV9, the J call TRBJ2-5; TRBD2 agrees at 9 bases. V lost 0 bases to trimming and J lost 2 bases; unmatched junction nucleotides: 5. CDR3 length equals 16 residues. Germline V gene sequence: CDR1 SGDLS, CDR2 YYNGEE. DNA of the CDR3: TGTGCCAGCAGCGTAGGGCCTAGCGGGAATCAAGAGACCCAGTACTTC. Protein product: CASSVGPSGNQETQYF.

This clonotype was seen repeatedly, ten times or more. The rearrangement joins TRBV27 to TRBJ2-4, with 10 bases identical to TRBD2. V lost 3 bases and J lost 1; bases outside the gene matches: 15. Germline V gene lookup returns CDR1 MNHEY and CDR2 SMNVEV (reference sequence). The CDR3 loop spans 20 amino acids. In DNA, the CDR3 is TGTGCCAGCAGTTTTGGGGCCCAGCGGGAGGGCGAGTACGCCAAAAACATTCAGTACTTC. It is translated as CASSFGAQREGEYAKNIQYF.

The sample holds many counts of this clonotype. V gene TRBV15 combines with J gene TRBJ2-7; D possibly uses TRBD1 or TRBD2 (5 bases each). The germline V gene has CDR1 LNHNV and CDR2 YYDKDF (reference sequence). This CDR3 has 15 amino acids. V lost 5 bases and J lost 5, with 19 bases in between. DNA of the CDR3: TGTGCCACCAGCGTGGGGACCGAACCTCAACACGAGCAGTACTTC. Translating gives CATSVGTEPQHEQYF.

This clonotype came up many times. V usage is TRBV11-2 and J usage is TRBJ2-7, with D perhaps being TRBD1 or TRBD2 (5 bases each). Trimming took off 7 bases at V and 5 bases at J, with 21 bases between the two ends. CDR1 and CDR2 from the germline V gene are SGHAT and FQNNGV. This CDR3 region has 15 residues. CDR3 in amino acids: CASTSLNRGPHEQYF. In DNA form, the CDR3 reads TGTGCCAGCACCTCCTTAAACCGGGGACCTCACGAGCAGTACTTC.

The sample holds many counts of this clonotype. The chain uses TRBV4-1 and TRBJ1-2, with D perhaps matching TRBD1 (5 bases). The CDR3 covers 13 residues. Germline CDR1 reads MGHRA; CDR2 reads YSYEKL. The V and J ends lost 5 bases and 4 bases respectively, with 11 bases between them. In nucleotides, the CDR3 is TGCGCCAGCAGCGCGACAGAGGGCTATGGCTACACCTTC. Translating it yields CASSATEGYGYTF.

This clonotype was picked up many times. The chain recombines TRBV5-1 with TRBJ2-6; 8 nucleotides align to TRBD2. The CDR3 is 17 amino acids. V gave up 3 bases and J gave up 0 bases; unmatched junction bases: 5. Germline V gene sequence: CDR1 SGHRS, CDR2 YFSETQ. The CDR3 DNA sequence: TGCGCCAGCAGCTCGGGGGGGACGATCTCTGGGGCCAACGTCCTGACTTTC. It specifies CASSSGGTISGANVLTF.

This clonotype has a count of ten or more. This CDR3 reads CAWSVVSRRLGYGYTF. DNA of the CDR3: TGTGCCTGGAGTGTGGTCTCGCGGAGATTGGGATATGGCTACACCTTC. The V gene is TRBV30, the J gene TRBJ1-2; D uncertain. V lost 0 bases to trimming and J lost 5 bases, with 19 bases between them. The CDR3 is 16 residues long. Germline V CDR1 and CDR2: GTSNPN, SVGIG (reference sequence).

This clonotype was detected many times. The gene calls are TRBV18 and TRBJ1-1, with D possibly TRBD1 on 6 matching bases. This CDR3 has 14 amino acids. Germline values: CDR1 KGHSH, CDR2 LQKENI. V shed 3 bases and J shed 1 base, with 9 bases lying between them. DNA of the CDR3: TGTGCCAGCTCACCCGGGGGGCGGAACACTGAAGCTTTCTTT. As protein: CASSPGGRNTEAFF.

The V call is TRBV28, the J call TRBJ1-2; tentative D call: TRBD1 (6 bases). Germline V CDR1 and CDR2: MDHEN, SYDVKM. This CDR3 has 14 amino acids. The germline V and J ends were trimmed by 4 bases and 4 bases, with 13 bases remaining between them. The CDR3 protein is CASSWTARGYGYTF. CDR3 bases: TGTGCCAGCAGTTGGACAGCGAGGGGCTATGGCTACACCTTC.

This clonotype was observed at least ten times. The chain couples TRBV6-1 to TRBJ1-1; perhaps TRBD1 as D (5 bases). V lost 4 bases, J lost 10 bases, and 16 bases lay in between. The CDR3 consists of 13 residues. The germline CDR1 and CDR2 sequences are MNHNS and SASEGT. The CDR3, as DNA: TGTGCCAGCAGTGCCTTAGAGGGGACGGTAGCTTTCTTT. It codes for CASSALEGTVAFF.

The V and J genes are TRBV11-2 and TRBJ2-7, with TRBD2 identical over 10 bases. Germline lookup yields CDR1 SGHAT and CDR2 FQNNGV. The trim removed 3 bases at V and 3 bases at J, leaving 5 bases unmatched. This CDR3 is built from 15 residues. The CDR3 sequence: CASSFGAGGGYEQYF. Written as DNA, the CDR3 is TGTGCCAGCAGCTTTGGAGCGGGAGGGGGCTACGAGCAGTACTTC.

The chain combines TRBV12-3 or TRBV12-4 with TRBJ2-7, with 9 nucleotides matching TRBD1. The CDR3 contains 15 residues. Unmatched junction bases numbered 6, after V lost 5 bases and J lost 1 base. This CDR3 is CASSIDRGFSYEQYF. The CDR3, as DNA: TGTGCCAGCAGTATCGACAGGGGGTTTTCCTACGAGCAGTACTTC.

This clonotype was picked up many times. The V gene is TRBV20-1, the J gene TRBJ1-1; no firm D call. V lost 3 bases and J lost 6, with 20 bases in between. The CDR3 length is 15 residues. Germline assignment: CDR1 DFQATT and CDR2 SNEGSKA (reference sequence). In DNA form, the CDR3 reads TGCAGTGCTAGGGATATCTCCAGACCAACCCCTGAAGCTTTCTTT. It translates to CSARDISRPTPEAFF.

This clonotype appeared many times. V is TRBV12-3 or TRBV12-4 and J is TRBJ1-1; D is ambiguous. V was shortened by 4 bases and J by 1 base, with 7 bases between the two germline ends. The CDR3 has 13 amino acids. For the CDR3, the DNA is TGTGCCAGCAGTTGGAGGGAGAACACTGAAGCTTTCTTT. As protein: CASSWRENTEAFF.

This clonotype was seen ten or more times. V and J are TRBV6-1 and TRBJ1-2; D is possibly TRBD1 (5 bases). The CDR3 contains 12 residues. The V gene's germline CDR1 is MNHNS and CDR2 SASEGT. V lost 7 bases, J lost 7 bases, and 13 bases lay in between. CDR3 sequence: CASTAGVAGYTF. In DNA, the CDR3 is TGTGCCAGCACCGCGGGGGTTGCTGGCTACACCTTC.

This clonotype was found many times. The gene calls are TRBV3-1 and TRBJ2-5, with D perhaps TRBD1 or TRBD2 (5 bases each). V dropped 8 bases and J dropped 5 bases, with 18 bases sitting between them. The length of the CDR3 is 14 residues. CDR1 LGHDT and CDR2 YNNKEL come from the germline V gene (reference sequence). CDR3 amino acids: CASSRPEGWETQYF. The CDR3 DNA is TGTGCCAGCTCCCGACCAGAGGGGTGGGAGACCCAGTACTTC.